Listed below are T cell receptor beta chains from one sample, sequenced in a study of technical replicates of blood from a few donors. TCRdb's copy holds only in-frame clones and misses some; the assay was immunoSEQ multiplex PCR. The table has tens of thousands of clones, 94% seen once. The sequencing sample was made of T cells isolated from PBMCs. The source of these receptors is a human donor in good health. CDR3s include the opening cysteine and the closing phenylalanine or tryptophan.

v_gene,len,CDR3aa
TRBV9,16,CASSVGGRVNTGELFF
TRBV5-5,13,CASSLGSLAEAFF
TRBV7-9,16,CASSLSGGGRYNEQFF
TRBV5-1,14,CASSLGPGMETQYF
TRBV13,15,CASSPKGATTYEQYF
TRBV6-5,13,CASSFTGSTEAFF
TRBV13,13,CASRPTGGRGYTF
TRBV5-4,13,CASGRAKGETQYF
TRBV5-4,15,CASSFFGLAGGEQYF
TRBV10-1,14,CASSRTRTGGGYTF
TRBV5-6,17,CASSKLQGSVRTYEQYF
TRBV11-3,16,CASSPTAAGGTGELFF
TRBV5-1,15,CASSFFRGEITEAFF
TRBV5-1,15,CASSLGGGLNTEAFF
TRBV29-1,14,CSVEPQGITDTQYF
TRBV28,14,CASSLRRGRTEAFF
TRBV9,17,CASSVDLGDRGGYGYTF
TRBV28,18,CASNSQGYPSAVGGKLFF
TRBV9,16,CASSSRPGYSFTEAFF
TRBV9,15,CASSATGGGYNEQFF
TRBV11-2,14,CASSLDRTLNEQFF
TRBV7-3,17,CATWFLAGNESTDTQYF
TRBV11-2,12,CASPMNTGELFF
TRBV5-4,11,CASSLAGEQFF
TRBV9,15,CASSVGVSATGELFF
TRBV5-1,14,CASSSGTGNTEAFF
TRBV18,14,CASSPTDRGYGYTF
TRBV11-3,15,CASSSLAGGGGEQFF
TRBV5-1,15,CASSLERPPYNEQFF
TRBV11-2,17,CASSSGAPSGTSYEQYF
TRBV18,16,CASSPFEGLSTGELFF
TRBV28,16,CASSYRMGQGFYEQYF
TRBV23-1,15,CASSRGQGVGDTQYF
TRBV11-3,14,CASSSSGSGYEQYF
TRBV28,15,CASTHLRGGENIQYF
TRBV5-4,16,CASSDPGTYYYNEQFF
TRBV9,12,CASSLGGGSYTF
TRBV9,16,CASSSPRGGKGYGYTF
TRBV28,14,CASSFREWTGELFF
TRBV6-5,15,CASSQTGSGANVLTF
TRBV5-1,16,CASSTTPPTDTDTQYF
TRBV7-9,13,CASTVGSNQPQHF
TRBV5-4,16,CASSWGGLAGDYEQYF